This T cell receptor (beta chain) came from a study of T-cell memory formation after mild COVID-19. The overall study: In these data, TCR clusters were largely donor specific.

Notes on this clonotype: The antigen remains unidentified.

General study findings and limits: Later expanders leaned toward CD4+, whereas clones contracting from day 15 to 85 were balanced CD4/CD8. Contracting CD4+ clones lay largely in CM and EM, with CD8+ ones residing in EMRA.

This CDR3 region has 17 residues. V was pared by 5 bases and J by 8 bases, with 27 bases between. The germline V gene has CDR1 SGHAT and CDR2 FQNNGV. TCRalpha and TCRbeta libraries used 5'RACE with constant-segment primers and UMIs. TCRdb ran MiXCR on the 5' RACE reads and lists one entry per CDR3 protein. The table lists 300,000 to 400,000 distinct CDR3 sequences, roughly 15% of them singletons. The sample comprised PBMCs or a T cell subset sorted from them (not recorded which). The chain couples TRBV11-2 to TRBJ1-2; D unclear. This sequence originates from a man aged 18-30 years who had mild COVID-19 (a few samples of this study predate the infection). Cell type and time point are not known. The CDR3 bases are TGTGCCAGCAGCAATAACGACCGGGCCCAGCTATTTGAGGGCTACACCTTC. Encoded protein: CASSNNDRAQLFEGYTF.